The entry below gives a single T cell receptor (beta chain) sequence along with its context. The sample belongs to a study of OX40 agonist ivuxolimab in advanced cancers. Turning to the study itself: Patients were treated with intravenous ivuxolimab, dosed at 0.01 to 10 mg/kg and infused every 2 weeks. Each dose-escalation patient presented with hepatocellular carcinoma, melanoma, renal cell or head and neck cancer.

Using immunoSEQ multiplex PCR, the repertoire was profiled, and TCRdb retains in-frame clones only, with some absent. The table records under 100,000 clones, around nine tenths of them present only once. A history of autoimmune disease or systemic immunosuppression excluded patients. Germline CDR1 reads ENHRY; CDR2 reads SYGVKD. V was shortened by 4 bases and J by 7 bases, with 10 bases between the two germline ends. This CDR3 is 12 amino acids long. The chain joins TRBV10-3 to TRBJ2-5, with D tentatively TRBD2 (5 bases). The TCR originated in an adult with an advanced solid tumor such as melanoma, head and neck, liver or kidney cancer. Sequencing used CD4+ or CD8+ T cells sorted from blood, obtained in a trial of the OX40 agonist ivuxolimab. The CDR3 sequence: CAISGRLGTQYF. The CDR3 DNA follows: TGTGCCATCAGTGGGAGGTTGGGGACCCAGTACTTC.